This T cell receptor beta chain was identified in a study of CD8 T cells in ankylosing spondylitis. TCRdb recomputed calls from the 5' RACE reads with MiXCR, one row per CDR3 protein. The sample records about 150,000 distinct CDR3 sequences, about 32% being singletons. As to this clonotype: What it binds is unknown.

Trimming shortened V by 6 bases and J by 0 bases, and 11 bases separated the two germline ends. The CDR3 is made up of 14 amino acids. CDR1 and CDR2 from the germline V gene are MNHNS and SASEGT. Points from the study as a whole: Ankylosing spondylitis blood appeared to be characterized by a TCR beta motif of about 8 highly homologous variants.

The sample taken for sequencing was synovial fluid, either unsorted or a sorted T cell fraction (not recorded which). The receptor was derived from a male donor with ankylosing spondylitis. This chain uses TRBV6-1 with TRBJ1-1, with D possibly TRBD1 on 6 matching bases. The CDR3 protein is CASRVGQMNTEAFF. The CDR3 bases are TGTGCCAGCAGAGTTGGACAGATGAACACTGAAGCTTTCTTT.